The 17 T cell receptor beta chains listed next were all sequenced from one sample in a study of T cell repertoires in cytomegalovirus infection. TCRdb called the reads again in MiXCR, with one record for every CDR3 protein. The table lists about 330,000 distinct CDR3 sequences, more than 8% of them singletons, with approximately 4.7% in the top ten. Material for sequencing was PBMCs. These TCRs come from a human donor in good health (CMV status not recorded). Some clones in this sample may be carry-over from other donors' samples.

The genes are TRBV6-1 and TRBJ2-1; D gene uncertain. Trimming removed 8 bases at V and 5 bases at J, with 13 bases between. In germline, CDR1 is MNHNS, CDR2 SASEGT. The CDR3 consists of 13 residues. CDR3 DNA: TGTGCCAGCCCCCCTTGGACGGACAATGAGCAGTTCTTC. It specifies CASPPWTDNEQFF.

The V gene is TRBV7-2, the J gene TRBJ2-7; 10 positions match TRBD2. V dropped 2 bases and J dropped 6; count of bases not matched to a gene: 7. Germline lookup yields CDR1 SGHTA and CDR2 FQGNSA. There are 15 residues in the CDR3. The CDR3 DNA is TGTGCCAGCAGCTTACGAACTAGCGGGATAGGCGAGCAGTACTTC. This encodes CASSLRTSGIGEQYF.

V usage is TRBV6-1 and J usage is TRBJ2-7, with 7 bases identical to TRBD2. The CDR3 loop spans 15 amino acids. V lost 8 bases, J lost 6 bases, and 16 bases stayed unmatched. Germline CDR1 is MNHNS and CDR2 is SASEGT. For the CDR3, the DNA is TGTGCCAGCGAGCCCCTGACTAGCTCGGCCTTCGAGCAGTACTTC. It is translated as CASEPLTSSAFEQYF.

This clonotype was seen more than once but under ten times. The CDR3: CASSQAFGSYEQYF. DNA of the CDR3: TGCGCCAGCAGCCAAGCGTTTGGCTCCTACGAGCAGTACTTC. The chain joins TRBV4-3 to TRBJ2-7; D gene unclear. Germline V gene data show CDR1 as LGHNA and CDR2 as YSLEER. With 1 base removed from V and 0 bases from J, the gap between germline ends came to 7 bases. The CDR3 runs to 14 residues.

Many counts were recorded for this clonotype. The gene calls are TRBV6-2 or TRBV6-3 and TRBJ2-7; the D gene is possibly TRBD2 (6 bases). The CDR3 extends over 15 amino acids. Germline-derived CDR1 and CDR2 are MNHEY and SVGEGT. The V end was cut by 8 bases, the J end by 1 base, with 18 bases between. CDR3 in amino acids: CASRIRDSISYEQYF. CDR3 nucleotides: TGTGCCAGCCGGATCCGGGACTCCATATCCTACGAGCAGTACTTC.

This chain joins TRBV19 and TRBJ1-1; no firm D call. Looked up from germline, CDR1 is LNHDA and CDR2 is SQIVND (reference sequence). This CDR3 contains 14 residues. The V end lost 7 bases, the J end lost 1 base, and 13 bases lay between the germline ends. CDR3: CASTVRAANTEAFF. The CDR3 DNA reads as TGTGCCAGTACCGTTAGGGCGGCGAACACTGAAGCTTTCTTT. Based on the CDR3 plus reference TRBV19 and TRBJ1-1, the full variable domain is DGGITQSPKYLFRKEGQNVTLSCEQNLNHDAMYWYRQDPGQGLRLIYYSQIVNDFQKGDIAEGYSVSREKKESFPLTVTSAQKNPTAFYLCASTVRAANTEAFFGQGTRLTVV.

The chain employs TRBV4-3 and TRBJ1-6, with unresolved D. Germline V gene lookup returns CDR1 LGHNA and CDR2 YSLEER. V shed 4 bases and J shed 7 bases, with 14 bases lying between them. The CDR3 covers 15 residues. CDR3 nucleotide sequence: TGCGCCAGCAGCCCCGAGTCGGTTCCCAATTCACCCCTCCACTTT. Encoded protein: CASSPESVPNSPLHF.

V gene TRBV30 combines with J gene TRBJ2-2, with D hard to call. The V end was cut by 3 bases, the J end by 7 bases, with 15 bases between. Germline V lookup: CDR1 GTSNPN, CDR2 SVGIG (reference sequence). The CDR3 spans 14 residues. As DNA, the CDR3 is TGTGCCTGGAGCACCCTCGGGTGGATCGGGGAGCTGTTTTTT. Translated: CAWSTLGWIGELFF.

This clonotype was picked up a small number of times. One end of the junction fails to match germline, which may point to a read error. The V call is TRBV19, the J call TRBJ1-6; perhaps TRBD1 as D (5 bases). The CDR3 extends over 9 amino acids. Per the germline V gene, CDR1 is LNHDA and CDR2 is SQIVND (reference sequence). This CDR3 reads CPRASPLHF. CDR3 coding DNA: TGCCCCAGGGCATCACCCCTCCACTTT. The full variable domain, rest sourced from reference TRBV19 and TRBJ1-6, is DGGITQSPKYLFRKEGQNVTLSCEQNLNHDAMYWYRQDPGQGLRLIYYSQIVNDFQKGDIAEGYSVSREKKESFPLTVTSAQKNPTAFYLCPRASPLHFGNGTRLTVT.

This clonotype was seen a handful of times. The DNA of the CDR3 is TGTGCCAGCAGTCAGGAGGGGTTCGAGCAGTACTTC. Translation gives CASSQEGFEQYF. The chain is built from TRBV28 and TRBJ2-7; D perhaps matches TRBD2 (6 bases). The V end was cut by 5 bases, the J end by 6 bases, with 11 bases between. CDR3 length: 12 amino acids. Germline V gene sequence: CDR1 MDHEN, CDR2 SYDVKM.

This clonotype came up a few times. V gene TRBV28 combines with J gene TRBJ1-5, with D unresolved. The CDR3 contains 15 residues. From germline, CDR1 is MDHEN and CDR2 SYDVKM. Trimming removed 1 base at V and 0 bases at J, with 7 bases between. The CDR3 is CASSLLGNSNQPQHF. Written as DNA, the CDR3 is TGTGCCAGCAGTTTATTGGGTAATAGCAATCAGCCCCAGCATTTT.

The rearrangement uses TRBV12-3 or TRBV12-4 and TRBJ2-4; no clear D gene. Between the trimmed V and J ends, which lost 1 base and 0 bases, there was a span of 7 bases. The CDR3 runs to 15 residues. CDR3 in DNA: TGTGCCAGCAGTTTAGGATTGCTAGCCAAAAACATTCAGTACTTC. It is translated as CASSLGLLAKNIQYF.

This clonotype was recorded at least ten times. The rearrangement uses TRBV12-3 or TRBV12-4 and TRBJ1-1; 8 bases are shared with TRBD1. The CDR3 loop spans 13 amino acids. With 6 bases clipped from V and 5 bases from J, the junction kept 5 bases outside the gene matches. The CDR3 loop is CASRSQGVTEAFF. In DNA, the CDR3 is TGTGCCAGCAGATCACAGGGGGTAACTGAAGCTTTCTTT.

This sequence joins TRBV5-4 and TRBJ2-7; no firm D call. The CDR3 loop spans 14 amino acids. Germline values: CDR1 SGHNT, CDR2 YYREEE (reference sequence). Trimming left V 1 base short and J 3 bases short, with 11 bases between. The CDR3 here is CASSLSTALYEQYF. CDR3 nucleotides: TGTGCCAGCAGCTTGAGTACAGCCCTCTACGAGCAGTACTTC.

This clonotype has a count of ten or more. The rearrangement links TRBV7-2 to TRBJ2-2; 15 bases fit TRBD2. The CDR3 loop spans 16 amino acids. The germline V gene encodes CDR1 SGHTA and CDR2 FQGNSA. J was trimmed by 6 bases and V by 5 bases; bases with no gene match: 4. The CDR3 reads CASSLWTSGRAGELFF. CDR3 bases: TGTGCCAGCAGCCTCTGGACTAGCGGGAGGGCCGGGGAGCTGTTTTTT.

This chain joins TRBV27 and TRBJ2-3; D is unresolved. The CDR3 sequence is 14 residues long. V lost 5 bases, J lost 4 bases, and 13 bases lay in between. Germline values: CDR1 MNHEY, CDR2 SMNVEV (reference sequence). The DNA of the CDR3 is TGTGCCAGCAGTCCCATTCGGTTCTCAGATACGCAGTATTTT. Translated, it gives CASSPIRFSDTQYF.

There are many counts of this clonotype. V usage is TRBV27 and J usage is TRBJ2-1; no clear D. V gave up 5 bases and J gave up 0 bases, with 14 bases separating them. The length of the CDR3 is 16 residues. The germline V gene encodes CDR1 MNHEY and CDR2 SMNVEV (reference sequence). CDR3 region: CASSKKSGSSYNEQFF. DNA of the CDR3: TGTGCCAGCAGTAAAAAGTCTGGAAGCTCCTACAATGAGCAGTTCTTC.